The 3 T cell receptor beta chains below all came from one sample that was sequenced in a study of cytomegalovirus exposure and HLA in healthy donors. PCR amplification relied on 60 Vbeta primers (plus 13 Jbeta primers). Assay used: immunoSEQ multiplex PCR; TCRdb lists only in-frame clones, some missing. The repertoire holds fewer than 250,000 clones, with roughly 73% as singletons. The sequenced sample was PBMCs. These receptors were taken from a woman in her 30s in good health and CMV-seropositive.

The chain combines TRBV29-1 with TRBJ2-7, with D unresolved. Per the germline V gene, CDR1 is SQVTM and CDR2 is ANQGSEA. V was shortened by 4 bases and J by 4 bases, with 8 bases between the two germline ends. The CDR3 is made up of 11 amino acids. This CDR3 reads CSVVVRYEQYF. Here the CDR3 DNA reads TGCAGCGTTGTAGTCCGTTACGAGCAGTACTTC.

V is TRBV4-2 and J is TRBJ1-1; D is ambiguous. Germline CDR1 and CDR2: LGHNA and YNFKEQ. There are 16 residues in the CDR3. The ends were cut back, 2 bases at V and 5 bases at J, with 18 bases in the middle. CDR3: CASSQSSGMGETEAFF. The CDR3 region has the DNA TGTGCCAGCAGCCAATCCTCCGGGATGGGTGAGACTGAAGCTTTCTTT.

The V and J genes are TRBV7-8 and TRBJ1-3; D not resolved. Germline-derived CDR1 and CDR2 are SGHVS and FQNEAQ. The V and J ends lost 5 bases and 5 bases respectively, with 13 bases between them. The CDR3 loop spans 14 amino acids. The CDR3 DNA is TGTGCCAGCAGCCTAACGCAAACTAGAAACACCATATATTTT. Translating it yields CASSLTQTRNTIYF. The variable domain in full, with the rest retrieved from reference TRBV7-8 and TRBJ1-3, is GAGVSQSPRYKVAKRGQDVALRCDPISGHVSLFWYQQALGQGPEFLTYFQNEAQLDKSGLPSDRFFAERPEGSVSTLKIQRTQQEDSAVYLCASSLTQTRNTIYFGEGSWLTVV.